This TCR beta chain is drawn from a study of shared clonotypes between healthy human individuals (TCRdb year 2020). In the study overall: The cohort included three men and a couple of women between 18 and 49 years of age. To estimate repertoire size and how much clonotypes are shared between individuals, the study performed deep sequencing of blood TCR repertoires from a handful of healthy adults. Per donor, three plates each were used for CD4 naive and CD4 memory, two for CD8 naive, and one for CD8 memory. Different laboratories and diverse techniques were used to prepare libraries and sequence TCR repertoires, to increase sequencing depth and limit assay-specific biases. Leukapheresis yielded between about 0.94 and 8.9 billion PBMCs per donor.

The CDR3 runs 12 amino acids, cysteine and phenylalanine included. Only the CDR3 DNA is retained, 36 bases long and in frame from the first base. Cut back by 5 bases and 6 bases, the V and J ends lie 8 bases apart. CDR1 is given as WSHSY and CDR2 as SAAADI, both from the germline V gene. Here is what the overall study found, with its caveats: Sharing across four donors was observed for 5% to 6.5% of naive CD4, over 3% of naive CD8, 2% to 2.5% of memory CD4, and roughly 0.4% of memory CD8 clonotypes. Naive subsets generally had larger estimated clonotype richness than memory subsets did. Sampling was limited to blood, and TCR repertoires in tissue likely differ from TCR repertoires in blood. Incomplete sequencing was indicated by rarefaction of sorted-subset datasets, despite the large sequencing depth. Higher generation probabilities were observed for clonotypes shared by all four sorted-subset donors than for non-shared clonotypes. The small number of donors limited the genetic and exposure-history diversity represented. Pairwise subsampling led to the expectation that sequencing depth would affect the degree of clonotype sharing among donors.

Donors were healthy HIV-negative adults with no recently reported acute infections or vaccinations. All donors were Caucasian adults living in Nashville, Tennessee, USA. CD4+ T cells were enriched through magnetic negative selection, after which naive cells were positively selected on CD45RA and the remaining negative fraction served as the memory subset. After blood collection by leukapheresis, PBMCs were isolated using Ficoll-Histopaque density gradient centrifugation and then cryopreserved in the vapor phase of liquid nitrogen. Analytical flow cytometry was used to check the purity and quantity of each magnetically sorted T cell population. Genomic DNA was isolated from every sorted fraction and measured by UV absorbance on a Nanodrop 2000c. Worth noting for this clone: No cognate antigen has been identified for it. Base qualities are not at hand, and no much larger clone is one base apart.

TCR CDR3 regions were amplified from genomic DNA by multiplex PCR using the deep immunoSEQ assay. Extracted genomic DNA from each cell subset was distributed evenly across all wells of several immunoSEQ 96-well plates, and each plate was treated as a replicate. For sorted subsets, 150 to 200 ng genomic DNA, equal to 30,000 or so T cell genomes, was loaded into each replicate PCR. Purified libraries were measured with a Qubit 3.0 fluorometer, size-checked on a Bioanalyzer 2100, and measured again with the KAPA Library Quantification kit. Each immunoSEQ 96-well plate was sequenced on its own single-read 150-cycle Illumina NextSeq 550 flow cell. In the paper's pipeline: Because the immunoSEQ output held only junctional sequences and lacked quality scores, the filtering could not match the filtering applied to full-length reads. Sequences were annotated with PyIR, a Python wrapper for IgBLAST v1.9, and V/J genes and CDR3 were assigned using IMGT germline references. Reads with weak V/J assignments (E-value above 1e-6), missing CDR3, stop codons, out-of-frame junctions, or ambiguous translated residues were removed. V3J clonotypes were defined as sequences sharing an identical inferred V gene, J gene, and CDR3 amino acid sequence. The percentage overlap between two repertoires was calculated by dividing the number of shared unique clonotypes by the size of the smaller repertoire. RTK rarefaction, the Chao1 estimator, and Recon v2.1 estimates of unobserved clonotypes were used to assess repertoire richness. OLGA was used to compute generation probabilities for all TCRbeta clonotypes that the gDNA method yielded from a handful of donors. Not all clones reach the TCRdb copy of this immuneACCESS table, which keeps in-frame sequences only. Checked studies attribute under half of the gap to unresolved V genes and leave the rest unexplained. The D gene and trimming were derived from the DNA, and the V and J assignments and clone size from that table. This sample is represented by 1.6 million or so clones; approximately 98.5% of them were singletons. Jointly, the top ten make up about 0.4% of the sample.

The sequence joins TRBV10-2 to TRBJ2-1; the D gene lacks a confident call. The material sequenced was naive CD4+ T cells sorted from blood. Taken with the paper, the label for cell subset or site translates to: CD45RA+ positively selected. This TCR was recovered from a man aged 30 to 39 in good health. The CDR3 is CASSKILNEQFF. The nucleotide sequence reads as follows: TGCGCCAGCAGTAAAATACTCAATGAGCAGTTCTTC.